The 11 T cell receptor beta chains given below trace back to one sample, sequenced in a study of blood T cells in healthy people across ages (dated by TCRdb to the mid-2010s). The library was built by means of 5' RACE. The sequencer listed for this sample is Illumina HiSeq 2500. A second about 7 to 12 cycle PCR used a sample-barcoded 5' primer and a J-beta primer mix. Using fastp at Q25 and MiXCR, TCRdb reprocessed the public reads and kept productive beta chains. Merged by CDR3 protein, the rows form single entries marked with the most common genes and DNA. Present in this sample are 1.4 million or so distinct CDR3 sequences, 35% to 45% of which were seen just once. Approximately 4.1% of the sample goes to the ten largest clones. Sequencing used blood. These TCRs come from a woman aged 18-29 years in good health.

The chain couples TRBV14 to TRBJ2-5, with TRBD2 identical over 9 bases. The germline V gene has CDR1 SGHDN and CDR2 FVKESK. V trimming: 2 bases; J trimming: 4 bases; junction bases outside the gene matches: 5. The CDR3 loop spans 15 amino acids. CDR3 sequence reads: CASSQLRAGGETQYF. CDR3 DNA sequence: TGTGCCAGCAGCCAACTTCGAGCGGGGGGAGAGACCCAGTACTTC.

This clonotype has only a few counts. CDR3 sequence reads: CASSNGASLASYEQYF. DNA of the CDR3: TGTGCCAGCAGCAATGGGGCATCGCTCGCCTCCTACGAGCAGTACTTC. V usage is TRBV27 and J usage is TRBJ2-7; D might be TRBD1 (5 bases). The V end lost 6 bases, the J end lost 0 bases, and 18 bases lay between the germline ends. Germline V lookup: CDR1 MNHEY, CDR2 SMNVEV (reference sequence). The length of the CDR3 is 16 residues.

The sample holds many counts of this clonotype. Germline and junction disagree at one end, which may indicate a read error. This rearrangement joins TRBV5-1 to TRBJ2-5; a weak D match, TRBD2 (6 bases). Per germline, CDR1 SGHRS and CDR2 YFSETQ. This CDR3 region has 13 residues. In DNA form, the CDR3 reads TGTGCCAGCAGTTTAGGCGGGGAAGAGACCCAGTACTTC. It specifies CASSLGGEETQYF.

The chain employs TRBV29-1 and TRBJ2-7, with D tentatively TRBD1 (5 bases). The length of the CDR3 is 12 residues. V lost 4 bases and J lost 3, with 10 bases in between. CDR1 SQVTM and CDR2 ANQGSEA come from the germline V gene. The CDR3 sequence: CSVAPQGYEQYF. For the CDR3, the DNA is TGCAGCGTTGCCCCCCAGGGCTACGAGCAGTACTTC.

The table lists this clonotype with a few counts. The chain is built from TRBV11-3 and TRBJ2-1, with TRBD2 identical over 7 bases. The V gene end was trimmed by 0 bases and the J gene end by 2 bases; junction bases not matched to a gene: 7. Germline V gene data show CDR1 as SGHNT and CDR2 as YENEEA. The CDR3 runs 17 residues. The CDR3 sequence is CASSLEPASGPYNEQFF. DNA of the CDR3: TGTGCCAGCAGCTTAGAGCCGGCTAGCGGTCCCTACAATGAGCAGTTCTTC.

The rearrangement links TRBV6-2 or TRBV6-3 to TRBJ1-2; 9 bases are shared with TRBD1. The germline V gene encodes CDR1 MNHEY and CDR2 SVGEGT. The J segment lost 8 bases and the V segment lost 2 bases, leaving 6 bases of the junction unmatched. This CDR3 comprises 14 residues. Here the CDR3 reads CASSYGDRDWGYTF. CDR3 nucleotide sequence: TGTGCCAGCAGTTACGGGGACAGGGACTGGGGCTACACCTTC.

The chain uses TRBV20-1 and TRBJ2-3; 8 nucleotides match TRBD1. The CDR3 covers 14 residues. Germline V gives CDR1 DFQATT, CDR2 SNEGSKA (reference sequence). V lost 4 bases and J lost 4; bases outside the gene matches: 7. CDR3 DNA sequence: TGCAGTGCTACAGACAGGGGAGGACCAGATACGCAGTATTTT. Translated, it gives CSATDRGGPDTQYF.

This chain joins TRBV28 and TRBJ2-1, with TRBD2 matching 8 bases. The germline V gene encodes CDR1 MDHEN and CDR2 SYDVKM. The CDR3 loop spans 18 amino acids. V lost 1 base and J lost 0; bases outside the gene matches: 8. The CDR3 reads CASSLSFGGTSSYNEQFF. The CDR3 nucleotides are TGTGCCAGCAGTTTATCATTCGGAGGGACTAGCTCCTACAATGAGCAGTTCTTC. Complete variable domain (other parts from reference TRBV28 and TRBJ2-1): DVKVTQSSRYLVKRTGEKVFLECVQDMDHENMFWYRQDPGLGLRLIYFSYDVKMKEKGDIPEGYSVSREKKERFSLILESASTNQTSMYLCASSLSFGGTSSYNEQFFGPGTRLTVL.

V gene TRBV9 combines with J gene TRBJ1-2; D gene ambiguous. V gave up 2 bases and J gave up 3 bases, with 8 bases separating them. The CDR3 is made up of 13 amino acids. CDR1 is SGDLS and CDR2 is YYNGEE in the germline V gene. CDR3 residues: CASSVEIDYGYTF. CDR3 bases: TGTGCCAGCAGCGTGGAGATCGACTATGGCTACACCTTC. The entire variable domain, with the rest obtained from reference TRBV9 and TRBJ1-2, is as follows: DSGVTQTPKHLITATGQRVTLRCSPRSGDLSVYWYQQSLDQGLQFLIQYYNGEERAKGNILERFSAQQFPDLHSELNLSSLELGDSALYFCASSVEIDYGYTFGSGTRLTVV.

This clonotype was seen a handful of times. This rearrangement joins TRBV11-2 to TRBJ2-1; 7 bases line up with TRBD1. The CDR3 extends over 14 amino acids. V gave up 8 bases and J gave up 4 bases; unmatched junction bases: 8. Germline CDR1 and CDR2: SGHAT and FQNNGV. The CDR3 loop is CASSPDRTYNEQFF. CDR3 coding DNA: TGTGCCAGCTCCCCGGACAGGACGTACAATGAGCAGTTCTTC.

The rearrangement links TRBV7-6 to TRBJ2-2, with unresolved D. The CDR3 totals 16 residues. V was shortened by 1 base and J by 0 bases, with 9 bases between the two germline ends. The germline gives CDR1 SGHVS, CDR2 FNYEAQ. In nucleotides, the CDR3 is TGTGCCAGCAGCTTAGTCTCAGTTACGAACACCGGGGAGCTGTTTTTT. Amino acid sequence: CASSLVSVTNTGELFF.